This T cell receptor beta chain was identified during a study of vaccination and CD4 T cells after COVID-19. The germline V and J ends were trimmed by 5 bases and 8 bases, with 15 bases remaining between them. CDR1 and CDR2 from the germline V gene are SEHNR and FQNEAQ (reference sequence). CDR3 length: 13 amino acids. This clonotype was seen more than once but under ten times. The antigen is undetermined. An Oncomine TCR Beta short-read assay was used to sequence the DNA from cultured CD4+ T cells. TCRdb re-called the PCR reads through MiXCR, storing one row per CDR3 protein. This sample has over 7,500 distinct CDR3 sequences, with approximately 35% found just once. Treatment defined: approximately 9-day PBMC culture with coronavirus spike peptide pools or control peptides (ViraFEST assay). From the unexposed donor, CD4+ T cells were collected ahead of the COVID-19 pandemic (2011-2018).

The receptor comes from a human donor in good health. The chain is built from TRBV7-9 and TRBJ1-1; D ambiguous. The sample comprised CD4+ T cells from blood, cultured in vitro. The CDR3 spells CASSPSGLAEAFF. The CDR3 DNA follows: TGTGCCAGCAGCCCATCGGGATTGGCCGAAGCTTTCTTT.